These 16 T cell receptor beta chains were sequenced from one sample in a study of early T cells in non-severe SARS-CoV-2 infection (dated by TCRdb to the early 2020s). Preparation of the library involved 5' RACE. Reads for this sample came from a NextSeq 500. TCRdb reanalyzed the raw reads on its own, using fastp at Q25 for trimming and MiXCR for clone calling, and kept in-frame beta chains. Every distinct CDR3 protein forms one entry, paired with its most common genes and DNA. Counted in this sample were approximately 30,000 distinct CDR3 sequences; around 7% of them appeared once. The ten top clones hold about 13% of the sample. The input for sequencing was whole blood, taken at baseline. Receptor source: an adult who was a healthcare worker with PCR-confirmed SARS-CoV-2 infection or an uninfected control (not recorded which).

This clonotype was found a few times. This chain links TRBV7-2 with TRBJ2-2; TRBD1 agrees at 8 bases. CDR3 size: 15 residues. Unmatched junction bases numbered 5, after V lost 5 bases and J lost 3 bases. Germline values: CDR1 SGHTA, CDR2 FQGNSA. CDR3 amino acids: CASSRQGWDTGELFF. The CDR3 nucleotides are TGTGCCAGCAGCAGACAGGGGTGGGACACCGGGGAGCTGTTTTTT.

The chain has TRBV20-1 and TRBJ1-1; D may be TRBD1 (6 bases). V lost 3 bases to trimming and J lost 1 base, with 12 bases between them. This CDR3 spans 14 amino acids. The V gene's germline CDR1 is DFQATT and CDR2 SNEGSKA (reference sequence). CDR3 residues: CSASRGPGNTEAFF. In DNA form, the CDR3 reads TGCAGTGCTAGTCGGGGGCCAGGGAACACTGAAGCTTTCTTT.

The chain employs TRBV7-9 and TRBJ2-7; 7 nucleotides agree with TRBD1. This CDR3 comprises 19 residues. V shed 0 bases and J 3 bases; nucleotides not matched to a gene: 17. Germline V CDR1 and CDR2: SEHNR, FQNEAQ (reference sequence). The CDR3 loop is CASSLALWTGRLNHYEQYF. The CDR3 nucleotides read TGTGCCAGCAGCTTAGCGCTGTGGACAGGCCGTCTAAATCACTACGAGCAGTACTTC. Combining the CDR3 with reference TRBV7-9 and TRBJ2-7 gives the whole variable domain DTGVSQNPRHKITKRGQNVTFRCDPISEHNRLYWYRQTLGQGPEFLTYFQNEAQLEKSRLLSDRFSAERPKGSFSTLEIQRTEQGDSAMYLCASSLALWTGRLNHYEQYFGPGTRLTVT.

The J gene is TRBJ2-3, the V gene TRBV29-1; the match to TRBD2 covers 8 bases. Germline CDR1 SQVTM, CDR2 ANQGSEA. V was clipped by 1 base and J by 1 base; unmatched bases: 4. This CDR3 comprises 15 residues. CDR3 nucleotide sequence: TGCAGCGTTGAAGGACTAGCGCATGGCACAGATACGCAGTATTTT. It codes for CSVEGLAHGTDTQYF.

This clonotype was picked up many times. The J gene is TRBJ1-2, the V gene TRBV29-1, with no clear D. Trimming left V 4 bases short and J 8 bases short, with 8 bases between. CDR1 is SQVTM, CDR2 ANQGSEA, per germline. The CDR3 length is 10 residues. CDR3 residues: CSVGSGGYTF. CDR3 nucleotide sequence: TGCAGCGTTGGGTCCGGGGGCTACACCTTC.

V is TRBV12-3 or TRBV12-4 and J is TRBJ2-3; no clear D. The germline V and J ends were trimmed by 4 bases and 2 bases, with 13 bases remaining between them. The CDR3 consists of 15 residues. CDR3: CASSSWALNTDTQYF. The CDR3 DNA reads TGTGCCAGCAGTTCGTGGGCACTTAACACAGATACGCAGTATTTT.

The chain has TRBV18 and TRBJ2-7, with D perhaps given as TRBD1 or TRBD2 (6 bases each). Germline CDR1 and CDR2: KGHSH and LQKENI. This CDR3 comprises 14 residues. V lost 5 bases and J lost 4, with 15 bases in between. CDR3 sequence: CASSTGANQYEQYF. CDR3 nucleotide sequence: TGTGCCAGCTCAACGGGGGCCAATCAATACGAGCAGTACTTC. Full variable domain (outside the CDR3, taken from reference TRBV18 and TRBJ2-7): NAGVMQNPRHLVRRRGQEARLRCSPMKGHSHVYWYRQLPEEGLKFMVYLQKENIIDESGMPKERFSAEFPKEGPSILRIQQVVRGDSAAYFCASSTGANQYEQYFGPGTRLTVT.

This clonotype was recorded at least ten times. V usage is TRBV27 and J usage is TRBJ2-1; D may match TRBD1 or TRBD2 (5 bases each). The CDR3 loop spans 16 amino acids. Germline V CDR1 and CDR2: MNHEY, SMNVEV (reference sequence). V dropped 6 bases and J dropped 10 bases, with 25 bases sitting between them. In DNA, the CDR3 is TGTGCCAGCAGCTACAACCCCGGGACCGGGGTTGGCGAGCAGTTCTTC. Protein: CASSYNPGTGVGEQFF.

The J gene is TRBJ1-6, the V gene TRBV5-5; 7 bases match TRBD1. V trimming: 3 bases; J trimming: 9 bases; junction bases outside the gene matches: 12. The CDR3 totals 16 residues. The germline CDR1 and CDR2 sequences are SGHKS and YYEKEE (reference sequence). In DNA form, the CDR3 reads TGTGCCAGCAGCTCACCTGACAGGGAAAGAGGTTCACCCCTCCACTTT. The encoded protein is CASSSPDRERGSPLHF.

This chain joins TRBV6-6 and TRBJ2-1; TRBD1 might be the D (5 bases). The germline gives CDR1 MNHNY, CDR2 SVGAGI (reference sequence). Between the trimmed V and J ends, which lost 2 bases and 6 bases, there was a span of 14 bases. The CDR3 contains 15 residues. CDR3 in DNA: TGTGCCAGCAGTTACACAACAGGAATCCGCAATGAGCAGTTCTTC. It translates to CASSYTTGIRNEQFF.

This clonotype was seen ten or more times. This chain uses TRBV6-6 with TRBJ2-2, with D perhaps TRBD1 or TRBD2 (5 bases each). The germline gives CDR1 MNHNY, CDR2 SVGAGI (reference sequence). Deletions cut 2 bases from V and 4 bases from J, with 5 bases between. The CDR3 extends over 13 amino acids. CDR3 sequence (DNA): TGTGCCAGCAGTTACGGGGGCACCGGGGAGCTGTTTTTT. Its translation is CASSYGGTGELFF.

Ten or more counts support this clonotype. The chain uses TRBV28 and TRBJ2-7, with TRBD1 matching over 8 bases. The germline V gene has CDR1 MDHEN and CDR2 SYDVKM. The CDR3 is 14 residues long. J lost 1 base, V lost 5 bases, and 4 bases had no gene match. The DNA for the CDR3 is TGTGCCAGCAGTGGACAGGGAAGATCCTACGAGCAGTACGTC. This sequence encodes CASSGQGRSYEQYV.

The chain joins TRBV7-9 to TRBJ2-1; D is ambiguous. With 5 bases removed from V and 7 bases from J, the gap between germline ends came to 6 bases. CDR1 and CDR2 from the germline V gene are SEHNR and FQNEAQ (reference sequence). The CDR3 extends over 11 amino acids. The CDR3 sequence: CASSLENEQFF. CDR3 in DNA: TGTGCCAGCAGCCTAGAAAATGAGCAGTTCTTC.

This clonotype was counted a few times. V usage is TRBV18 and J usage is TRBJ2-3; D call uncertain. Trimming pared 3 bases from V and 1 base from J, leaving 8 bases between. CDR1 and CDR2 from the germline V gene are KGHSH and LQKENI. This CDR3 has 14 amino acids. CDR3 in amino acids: CASSPPTRTDTQYF. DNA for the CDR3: TGTGCCAGCTCACCGCCGACCCGCACAGATACGCAGTATTTT.

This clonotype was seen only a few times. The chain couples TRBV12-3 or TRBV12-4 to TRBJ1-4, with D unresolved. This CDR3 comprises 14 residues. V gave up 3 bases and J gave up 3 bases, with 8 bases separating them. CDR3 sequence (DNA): TGTGCCAGCAGTTTGTCAGCTTCTAATGAAAAACTGTTTTTT. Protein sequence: CASSLSASNEKLFF.

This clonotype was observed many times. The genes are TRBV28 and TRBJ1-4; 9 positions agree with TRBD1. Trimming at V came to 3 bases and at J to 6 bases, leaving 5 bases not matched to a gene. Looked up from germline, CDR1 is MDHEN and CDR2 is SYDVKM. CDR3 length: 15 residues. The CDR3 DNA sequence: TGTGCCAGCAGTTTTCTGGGACAGGGTGATGAAAAACTGTTTTTT. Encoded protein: CASSFLGQGDEKLFF.